A single sample gave rise to the 23 T cell receptor beta chains below, sequenced in a study of shared clonotypes between healthy human individuals. Data came from immunoSEQ multiplex PCR; TCRdb stores just in-frame clones and leaves some out. The sample lists about 2.3 million clones, about 92% seen once, with about 0.37% in the top ten. Sequencing was performed on naive CD4+ T cells from PBMCs. Documented subset: CD45RA+ positively selected. The receptors were gathered from a man younger than 35 in good health. Some clones in this sample may be carry-over from other donors' samples.

The chain couples TRBV7-9 to TRBJ1-5; D unclear. Germline V gene data show CDR1 as SEHNR and CDR2 as FQNEAQ (reference sequence). This CDR3 has 14 residues. V was cut by 5 bases and J by 5 bases, with 13 bases left in between. The CDR3 DNA reads TGTGCCAGCAGCGAAAGGGCAGTTGATCAGCCCCAGCATTTT. It translates to CASSERAVDQPQHF.

This clone has a single count. This sequence joins TRBV7-6 and TRBJ1-2, with D possibly being TRBD1 (6 bases). The V end lost 0 bases, the J end lost 4 bases, and 21 bases lay between the germline ends. The CDR3 runs to 18 residues. The germline V gene encodes CDR1 SGHVS and CDR2 FNYEAQ. The CDR3: CASSLAQGQPGSSYGYTF. In DNA, the CDR3 is TGTGCCAGCAGCTTAGCACAAGGACAGCCAGGCTCTTCCTATGGCTACACCTTC.

This chain joins TRBV28 and TRBJ2-7; D could derive from TRBD1 or TRBD2 (5 bases each). The germline V gene has CDR1 MDHEN and CDR2 SYDVKM. The ends were cut back, 5 bases at V and 2 bases at J, with 16 bases in the middle. CDR3 size: 15 residues. The CDR3 reads CASSPGAREAYEQYF. The CDR3 coding sequence is TGTGCCAGCAGTCCCGGGGCTCGAGAAGCCTACGAGCAGTACTTC.

The chain recombines TRBV6-4 with TRBJ2-2; D might be TRBD2 (5 bases). Trimming cost V 6 bases and J 4 bases, with 12 bases left between them. Germline CDR1 is MRHNA and CDR2 is SNTAGT. CDR3 length: 14 amino acids. The chain's CDR3 is CASRIGGATGELFF. In nucleotides, the CDR3 is TGTGCCAGCAGAATAGGAGGAGCCACCGGGGAGCTGTTTTTT.

This chain joins TRBV5-5 and TRBJ1-1; the D gene is possibly TRBD1 (6 bases). V lost 1 base and J lost 5, with 12 bases in between. Germline CDR1 SGHKS, CDR2 YYEKEE (reference sequence). This CDR3 region has 14 residues. The CDR3 here is CASSLPGGRTEAFF. CDR3 bases: TGTGCCAGCAGCTTGCCCGGGGGCCGGACTGAAGCTTTCTTT.

The rearrangement uses TRBV20-1 and TRBJ2-1, with a tentative D call TRBD2 (7 bases). Germline V gene lookup returns CDR1 DFQATT and CDR2 SNEGSKA (reference sequence). CDR3 length equals 11 residues. Trimming shortened V by 6 bases and J by 10 bases, and 13 bases separated the two germline ends. CDR3 in amino acids: CSAGGLTEQFF. The CDR3 DNA follows: TGCAGTGCCGGGGGGCTGACAGAGCAGTTCTTC.

J is TRBJ2-7 and V is TRBV21-1; TRBD2, the table's D call, was not compared with the DNA. TRBV21-1 counts as a pseudogene. The CDR3 contains 15 residues. The CDR3 here is CASIKRLGAPYEQYF. The CDR3 nucleotides are TGTGCCAGCATCAAGAGGCTCGGCGCCCCATACGAGCAGTACTTC.

This chain connects TRBV19 to TRBJ1-2; 9 bases line up with TRBD1. The junction had 11 bases not matched to a gene; V was cut back by 4 bases and J by 8 bases. Germline V lookup: CDR1 LNHDA, CDR2 SQIVND (reference sequence). The CDR3 covers 15 residues. The DNA of the CDR3 is TGTGCCAGTAGTAGTTCCGGGACAGGGACATACGGCTACACCTTC. Encoded protein: CASSSSGTGTYGYTF.

This clone has just one count. The V and J genes are TRBV28 and TRBJ2-2, with 9 bases aligning to TRBD2. J gave up 6 bases and V 4 bases, and 6 bases lay outside the gene matches. The germline V gene encodes CDR1 MDHEN and CDR2 SYDVKM. CDR3 length: 15 amino acids. CDR3 residues: CASSSGTSFSGELFF. Here the CDR3 DNA reads TGTGCCAGCAGTTCTGGGACTAGCTTCTCCGGGGAGCTGTTTTTT.

J is TRBJ2-5 and V is TRBV2, with D possibly TRBD2 on 6 matching bases. This CDR3 comprises 13 residues. Germline V CDR1 and CDR2: SNHLY, FYNNEI. Trimming took 2 bases from V and 4 from J, leaving 8 bases between them. This chain's CDR3 is CASSELRGETQYF. The CDR3 DNA reads TGTGCCAGCAGTGAATTGCGGGGAGAGACCCAGTACTTC.

The rearrangement links TRBV27 to TRBJ2-3, with a tentative D call TRBD2 (6 bases). In germline, CDR1 is MNHEY, CDR2 SMNVEV (reference sequence). V lost 6 bases to trimming and J lost 1 base, with 11 bases between them. The CDR3 is 14 amino acids. CDR3 nucleotides: TGTGCCAGCAGGGGTCGGGAGCGCACAGATACGCAGTATTTT. Its protein product is CASRGRERTDTQYF.

V gene TRBV10-3 combines with J gene TRBJ1-4; D gene ambiguous. Germline V gives CDR1 ENHRY, CDR2 SYGVKD. This CDR3 has 14 amino acids. Trimming pared 2 bases from V and 4 bases from J, leaving 8 bases between. CDR3 protein: CAISEGLLNEKLFF. DNA of the CDR3: TGTGCCATCAGTGAGGGACTGCTTAATGAAAAACTGTTTTTT.

The chain recombines TRBV27 with TRBJ1-2; maybe TRBD1 (5 bases). Trimming shortened V by 3 bases and J by 4 bases, and 12 bases separated the two germline ends. This CDR3 comprises 14 residues. CDR1 and CDR2 (germline): MNHEY, SMNVEV (reference sequence). The CDR3: CASSFVGGSYGYTF. The DNA of the CDR3 is TGTGCCAGCAGTTTCGTGGGGGGAAGCTATGGCTACACCTTC.

The V gene is TRBV25-1, the J gene TRBJ2-1, with 8 bases that match TRBD2. V dropped 5 bases and J dropped 5; count of bases not matched to a gene: 14. The CDR3 sequence is 17 residues long. Germline V gene data show CDR1 as MGHDK and CDR2 as SYGVNS. CDR3 in DNA: TGTGCCAGCAGTTCTCTCGAGGCTAGCGGGTCTGACAATGAGCAGTTCTTC. This codes for CASSSLEASGSDNEQFF.

The gene calls are TRBV7-9 and TRBJ1-5; weak D call: TRBD1 (5 bases). This CDR3 has 13 amino acids. V shed 0 bases and J shed 9 bases, with 9 bases lying between them. Germline CDR1 is SEHNR and CDR2 is FQNEAQ (reference sequence). DNA for the CDR3: TGTGCCAGCAGCTTAGCGCTCGGGGGGCCCCAGCATTTT. Residues: CASSLALGGPQHF.

This chain uses TRBV6-6 with TRBJ2-6, with TRBD1 as a possible D gene (6 bases). Per germline, CDR1 MNHNY and CDR2 SVGAGI (reference sequence). V was shortened by 6 bases and J by 3 bases, with 12 bases between the two germline ends. The CDR3 totals 15 residues. The CDR3 DNA is TGTGCCAGCAGCACAGGGTCGGGTGGGGCCAACGTCCTGACTTTC. It yields the protein CASSTGSGGANVLTF.

The chain is built from TRBV7-9 and TRBJ2-7; D gene unclear. Per germline, CDR1 SEHNR and CDR2 FQNEAQ (reference sequence). Trimming shortened V by 2 bases and J by 9 bases, and 17 bases separated the two germline ends. The CDR3 is 14 residues long. CDR3 DNA sequence: TGTGCCAGCAGCTTATCCGGGCAAGCCTATGTGCAGTACTTC. Translation gives CASSLSGQAYVQYF.

This chain uses TRBV9 with TRBJ2-3; D is unclear. CDR1 is SGDLS and CDR2 is YYNGEE in the germline V gene. The CDR3 totals 14 residues. V lost 0 bases to trimming and J lost 7 bases, with 12 bases between them. CDR3 amino acids: CASSVDRATNTQYF. The CDR3 bases are TGTGCCAGCAGCGTAGACAGAGCCACGAATACGCAGTATTTT.

The chain joins TRBV5-1 to TRBJ1-4; the D is unclear. Trimming stripped 2 bases from V and 8 bases from J, with 7 bases between. Germline assignment: CDR1 SGHRS and CDR2 YFSETQ. The CDR3 totals 12 residues. The CDR3 bases are TGCGCCAGCAGCTTTGAAGGCGAAAAACTGTTTTTT. Its translation is CASSFEGEKLFF.

V is TRBV28 and J is TRBJ1-2; a weak D match, TRBD1 (5 bases). CDR3 length equals 13 residues. V lost 3 bases, J lost 3 bases, and 8 bases lay in between. Looked up from germline, CDR1 is MDHEN and CDR2 is SYDVKM. The CDR3 sequence is CASSLQGHYGYTF. The CDR3 DNA is TGTGCCAGCAGTTTGCAGGGCCACTATGGCTACACCTTC.

The J gene is TRBJ2-3, the V gene TRBV19; perhaps TRBD2 as D (6 bases). The CDR3 consists of 14 residues. Trimming cost V 3 bases and J 4 bases, with 11 bases left between them. The germline V gene encodes CDR1 LNHDA and CDR2 SQIVND (reference sequence). The CDR3 loop is CASSIRRGSDTQYF. CDR3 nucleotides: TGTGCCAGTAGTATCCGGAGGGGCTCAGATACGCAGTATTTT.

The CDR3 region is CASSLGTGVPYF. The CDR3 DNA reads as TGTGCCAGCAGTTTAGGGACAGGGGTGCCGTACTTC. The V and J genes are TRBV28 and TRBJ2-7; 10 nucleotides line up with TRBD1. J gave up 12 bases and V 2 bases, and 4 bases lay outside the gene matches. Germline values: CDR1 MDHEN, CDR2 SYDVKM. The CDR3 is 12 residues long.

J is TRBJ2-1 and V is TRBV19, with a tentative D call TRBD1 (7 bases). The CDR3 has 15 amino acids. Germline CDR1 and CDR2: LNHDA and SQIVND (reference sequence). V dropped 6 bases and J dropped 9 bases, with 21 bases sitting between them. CDR3 loop: CASSRGGDREGEQFF. Written as DNA, the CDR3 is TGTGCCAGTAGCAGGGGAGGCGACAGGGAAGGTGAGCAGTTCTTC.